One sample yielded the 32 T cell receptor beta chains listed below, sequenced in a study of cytomegalovirus exposure and HLA in healthy donors. The study ran its PCR with 60 Vbeta and 13 Jbeta primers. Measured with immunoSEQ multiplex PCR; TCRdb has only the in-frame clones, and not every one. The sample lists about 190,000 clones; roughly 80% were seen once. The sequencing sample was made of PBMCs. These receptor sequences come from a woman in her 30s in good health and CMV-seropositive.

This sequence joins TRBV7-9 and TRBJ2-7; 7 bases map to TRBD2. The CDR3 has 13 amino acids. Trimming removed 5 bases from V and 5 bases from J; junction bases left unmatched: 6. CDR1 and CDR2 (germline): SEHNR, FQNEAQ (reference sequence). CDR3: CASSPTSWNEQYF. CDR3 bases: TGTGCCAGCAGCCCGACTAGCTGGAACGAGCAGTACTTC.

The V gene is TRBV28, the J gene TRBJ1-5; possible D gene TRBD1, 5 bases. Per the germline V gene, CDR1 is MDHEN and CDR2 is SYDVKM. The CDR3 runs 14 residues. V was shortened by 8 bases and J by 2 bases, with 13 bases between the two germline ends. The CDR3 loop reads CASGGDGGNQPQHF. The CDR3 nucleotides read TGTGCCAGCGGGGGGGATGGGGGCAATCAGCCCCAGCATTTT.

This chain uses TRBV4-1 with TRBJ2-5; the D is unclear. Trimming took off 1 base at V and 4 bases at J, with 13 bases between the two ends. This CDR3 contains 15 residues. CDR1 and CDR2 (germline): MGHRA, YSYEKL. CDR3 bases: TGCGCCAGCAGCCAAGTTGGAGTGTCGGGAGAGACCCAGTACTTC. Residues: CASSQVGVSGETQYF.

This chain connects TRBV5-4 to TRBJ1-1; 7 bases align to TRBD1. CDR3 length: 15 residues. With V trimmed by 1 base and J by 0 bases, 3 bases remained unmatched. Germline-derived CDR1 and CDR2 are SGHNT and YYREEE (reference sequence). The CDR3 sequence is CASSLSGQLNTEAFF. CDR3 coding DNA: TGTGCCAGCAGCTTGTCGGGACAGTTGAACACTGAAGCTTTCTTT.

This clone appeared a single time. The rearrangement joins TRBV6-1 to TRBJ2-3; D possibly corresponds to TRBD2 (6 bases). V shed 6 bases and J shed 4 bases, with 17 bases lying between them. Looked up from germline, CDR1 is MNHNS and CDR2 is SASEGT. The CDR3 totals 15 residues. CDR3 DNA sequence: TGTGCCAGCAGCGGGGCCCAGGAGGGTGCAGATACGCAGTATTTT. It encodes CASSGAQEGADTQYF.

This rearrangement joins TRBV28 to TRBJ2-1, with D maybe TRBD2 (6 bases). V was pared by 1 base and J by 1 base, with 11 bases between. CDR3 length equals 16 residues. Germline V gene data show CDR1 as MDHEN and CDR2 as SYDVKM. In nucleotides, the CDR3 is TGTGCCAGCAGTTTATCTAGCGTGGGGTCCTACAATGAGCAGTTCTTC. Translating gives CASSLSSVGSYNEQFF.

The chain joins TRBV5-6 to TRBJ1-2; D unclear. V was cut by 2 bases and J by 4 bases, with 9 bases left in between. The germline V gene encodes CDR1 SGHDT and CDR2 YYEEEE. The CDR3 covers 13 residues. The CDR3 nucleotides are TGTGCCAGCAGCTTCGGGGATCGCTATGGCTACACCTTC. Amino acid sequence: CASSFGDRYGYTF.

There are a few counts of this clone. J is TRBJ2-5 and V is TRBV2; 9 nucleotides line up with TRBD1. Germline loops: CDR1 SNHLY, CDR2 FYNNEI. The V gene end was trimmed by 7 bases and the J gene end by 5 bases; junction bases not matched to a gene: 11. CDR3 length: 15 residues. The CDR3 coding sequence is TGTGCCAGCACTCCGGGACAGGGCCGTACGGAGACCCAGTACTTC. Its protein is CASTPGQGRTETQYF.

V and J are TRBV5-1 and TRBJ2-7, with unresolved D. The CDR3 contains 14 residues. Trimming stripped 0 bases from V and 2 bases from J, with 9 bases between. Germline lookup yields CDR1 SGHRS and CDR2 YFSETQ. CDR3 loop: CASSLGRTTYEQYF. CDR3 DNA: TGCGCCAGCAGCTTGGGCAGAACCACCTACGAGCAGTACTTC.

The genes are TRBV7-6 and TRBJ2-1; 8 positions match TRBD2. Trimming at V came to 5 bases and at J to 0 bases, leaving 0 bases not matched to a gene. Germline loops: CDR1 SGHVS, CDR2 FNYEAQ. This CDR3 contains 14 residues. The CDR3 is CASSAGGSYNEQFF. Here the CDR3 DNA reads TGTGCCAGCAGCGCGGGAGGCTCCTACAATGAGCAGTTCTTC.

The V and J genes are TRBV6-1 and TRBJ2-7; perhaps TRBD2 as D (5 bases). Trimming took off 7 bases at V and 6 bases at J, with 10 bases between the two ends. This CDR3 contains 11 residues. Germline values: CDR1 MNHNS, CDR2 SASEGT. The CDR3 nucleotides are TGTGCCAGCATGGAGGTAGGCGAGCAGTACTTC. This codes for CASMEVGEQYF.

V usage is TRBV6-5 and J usage is TRBJ2-4; 7 bases are a match to TRBD1. The J segment lost 3 bases and the V segment lost 5 bases, leaving 7 bases of the junction unmatched. In germline, CDR1 is MNHEY, CDR2 SVGAGI. The CDR3 runs 15 residues. The CDR3 nucleotides read TGTGCCAGCAGTCTAACAGGGGATAGCAAAAACATTCAGTACTTC. It codes for CASSLTGDSKNIQYF.

This clone has only a few counts. The chain recombines TRBV6-4 with TRBJ2-1; maybe TRBD1 (7 bases). The ends were cut back, 2 bases at V and 8 bases at J, with 19 bases in the middle. The V gene's germline CDR1 is MRHNA and CDR2 SNTAGT. The CDR3 extends over 16 amino acids. The CDR3 DNA is TGTGCCAGCAGTGACGGAGGGGGCTTTGATCACGATGAGCAGTTCTTC. Residues: CASSDGGGFDHDEQFF.

The V and J genes are TRBV27 and TRBJ2-7; 15 bases fit TRBD2. CDR3 size: 15 residues. Germline V CDR1 and CDR2: MNHEY, SMNVEV (reference sequence). Trimming removed 4 bases from V and 7 bases from J; junction bases left unmatched: 5. The CDR3 spells CASSSRTSGRVEQYF. The CDR3 bases are TGTGCCAGCAGTTCACGGACTAGCGGGAGGGTGGAGCAGTACTTC.

V usage is TRBV7-9 and J usage is TRBJ2-7; 7 nucleotides match TRBD1. The junction had 10 bases not matched to a gene; V was cut back by 5 bases and J by 6 bases. CDR1 SEHNR and CDR2 FQNEAQ come from the germline V gene (reference sequence). There are 14 residues in the CDR3. The CDR3 DNA reads as TGTGCCAGCAGCCAAGGGGGCAGGGGGAGCGAGCAGTACTTC. Its translation: CASSQGGRGSEQYF. Looking up the rest from reference TRBV7-9 and TRBJ2-7 gives the full variable domain: DTGVSQNPRHKITKRGQNVTFRCDPISEHNRLYWYRQTLGQGPEFLTYFQNEAQLEKSRLLSDRFSAERPKGSFSTLEIQRTEQGDSAMYLCASSQGGRGSEQYFGPGTRLTVT.

The chain combines TRBV6-1 with TRBJ2-1; 9 positions match TRBD2. The germline V gene encodes CDR1 MNHNS and CDR2 SASEGT. The CDR3 loop spans 16 amino acids. Trimming removed 4 bases from V and 2 bases from J; junction bases left unmatched: 6. The CDR3 sequence: CASSVRLAAPYNEQFF. The CDR3 nucleotides read TGTGCCAGCAGTGTGAGACTAGCGGCCCCCTACAATGAGCAGTTCTTC.

This clone is a singleton in its sample. The J gene is TRBJ2-3, the V gene TRBV18; 10 nucleotides agree with TRBD1. From germline, CDR1 is KGHSH and CDR2 LQKENI. Germline trimming cut 3 bases from V and 1 base from J; bases unmatched to any gene: 1. The CDR3 runs 15 residues. CDR3 protein: CASSPGTGGTDTQYF. DNA of the CDR3: TGTGCCAGCTCACCGGGGACAGGGGGCACAGATACGCAGTATTTT.

The chain recombines TRBV5-5 with TRBJ1-2; tentative D call: TRBD1 (5 bases). This CDR3 region has 13 residues. Germline loops: CDR1 SGHKS, CDR2 YYEKEE (reference sequence). Trimming cost V 0 bases and J 2 bases, with 5 bases left between them. This CDR3 is CASSLDRNYGYTF. The CDR3 coding sequence is TGTGCCAGCAGCTTGGACAGGAACTATGGCTACACCTTC.

The CDR3 sequence is CASSFRVLAGHNEQFF. The CDR3, as DNA: TGTGCCAGCAGTTTTCGGGTGCTAGCGGGGCACAATGAGCAGTTCTTC. The V and J genes are TRBV2 and TRBJ2-1, with 9 bases aligning to TRBD2. The CDR3 covers 16 residues. J gave up 5 bases and V 5 bases, and 10 bases lay outside the gene matches. Germline V gene sequence: CDR1 SNHLY, CDR2 FYNNEI.

The V gene is TRBV6-5, the J gene TRBJ2-7; D gene uncertain. V was trimmed by 0 bases and J by 6 bases, leaving 12 bases between them. The CDR3 spans 14 residues. Per the germline V gene, CDR1 is MNHEY and CDR2 is SVGAGI. The CDR3 coding sequence is TGTGCCAGCAGTTACTCGGCAGCCTCGGGCGAGCAGTACTTC. It yields the protein CASSYSAASGEQYF.

V is TRBV6-5 and J is TRBJ2-7, with TRBD1 matching over 9 bases. The CDR3 is 15 amino acids. The V segment lost 5 bases and the J segment 0 bases; nucleotides outside the gene matches: 5. The germline V gene encodes CDR1 MNHEY and CDR2 SVGAGI. DNA of the CDR3: TGTGCCAGCAGTGGCCGGGACAGGGCCTCCTACGAGCAGTACTTC. Protein: CASSGRDRASYEQYF.

CDR3 in DNA: TGTGCCAGCTCCCCCAGACAGGGCGCCTCCTACGAGCAGTACTTC. This gives the protein CASSPRQGASYEQYF. This sequence joins TRBV18 and TRBJ2-7, with 7 bases lining up with TRBD1. With V trimmed by 6 bases and J by 0 bases, 8 bases remained unmatched. Germline CDR1 KGHSH, CDR2 LQKENI. The CDR3 loop spans 15 amino acids.

This chain links TRBV11-2 with TRBJ2-7, with a tentative D call TRBD2 (6 bases). The CDR3 is 14 amino acids. The ends were cut back, 7 bases at V and 3 bases at J, with 16 bases in the middle. Germline lookup yields CDR1 SGHAT and CDR2 FQNNGV. The CDR3 sequence: CASTPERANYEQYF. CDR3 DNA sequence: TGTGCCAGCACCCCGGAGCGGGCCAACTACGAGCAGTACTTC.

The V gene is TRBV7-6, the J gene TRBJ1-3; 9 nucleotides align to TRBD1. V was clipped by 5 bases and J by 2 bases; unmatched bases: 7. The CDR3 runs 16 residues. Germline-derived CDR1 and CDR2 are SGHVS and FNYEAQ. The CDR3 reads CASSRGDRAAGNTIYF. CDR3 nucleotide sequence: TGTGCCAGCAGCCGCGGGGACAGGGCTGCTGGAAACACCATATATTTT.

The CDR3 nucleotides read TGTGCCAGCAGTTTTGTTGGTGCGGGGGGGAGAAATCAGCCCCAGCATTTT. It yields the protein CASSFVGAGGRNQPQHF. V is TRBV28 and J is TRBJ1-5, with TRBD1 as a possible D gene (5 bases). The CDR3 has 17 residues. Looked up from germline, CDR1 is MDHEN and CDR2 is SYDVKM. V was shortened by 3 bases and J by 4 bases, with 19 bases between the two germline ends.

This chain connects TRBV19 to TRBJ2-2; D uncertain. This CDR3 region has 15 residues. Trimming took off 1 base at V and 1 base at J, with 7 bases between the two ends. Germline CDR1 LNHDA, CDR2 SQIVND (reference sequence). The CDR3 spells CASSIVPGNTGELFF. In DNA, the CDR3 is TGTGCCAGTAGTATAGTCCCAGGGAACACCGGGGAGCTGTTTTTT.

This chain joins TRBV7-6 and TRBJ2-2, with TRBD2 identical over 9 bases. Germline lookup yields CDR1 SGHVS and CDR2 FNYEAQ. The CDR3 is 18 amino acids. J was trimmed by 1 base and V by 1 base; bases with no gene match: 7. The CDR3, as DNA: TGTGCCAGCAGCTTAGGGACCTTAGCGGGAGTGAACACCGGGGAGCTGTTTTTT. This encodes CASSLGTLAGVNTGELFF.

J is TRBJ2-3 and V is TRBV10-3, with a possible D match to TRBD2 (6 bases). Germline V gene lookup returns CDR1 ENHRY and CDR2 SYGVKD. Deletions cut 8 bases from V and 4 bases from J, with 16 bases between. CDR3 length: 14 residues. CDR3 residues: CAIFRGFGADTQYF. CDR3 DNA sequence: TGTGCCATCTTTCGGGGGTTTGGGGCAGATACGCAGTATTTT.

The table lists this clone with a few counts. The V gene is TRBV25-1, the J gene TRBJ1-1; 9 bases align to TRBD1. Losses at the gene ends were 2 bases for V and 7 bases for J; bases not matched to a gene: 5. The CDR3 spans 14 residues. CDR1 is MGHDK and CDR2 is SYGVNS in the germline V gene. The CDR3 spells CASSELRQGDEAFF. CDR3 DNA: TGTGCCAGCAGTGAACTCCGACAGGGGGATGAAGCTTTCTTT.

The CDR3: CASSPQARGISTEAFF. CDR3 coding DNA: TGTGCCAGCAGCCCACAGGCGCGGGGGATTAGCACTGAAGCTTTCTTT. The chain employs TRBV7-2 and TRBJ1-1, with a tentative D call TRBD1 (5 bases). Germline CDR1 and CDR2: SGHTA and FQGNSA. This CDR3 region has 16 residues. V was clipped by 5 bases and J by 4 bases, with 20 bases between them. Combining the CDR3 with reference TRBV7-2 and TRBJ1-1 gives the whole variable domain GAGVSQSPSNKVTEKGKDVELRCDPISGHTALYWYRQSLGQGLEFLIYFQGNSAPDKSGLPSDRFSAERTGGSVSTLTIQRTQQEDSAVYLCASSPQARGISTEAFFGQGTRLTVV.

J is TRBJ2-7 and V is TRBV13; D call uncertain. The CDR3 has 16 amino acids. CDR1 and CDR2 from the germline V gene are PRHDT and FYEKMQ (reference sequence). V was shortened by 0 bases and J by 6 bases, with 18 bases between the two germline ends. The CDR3 nucleotides are TGTGCCAGCAGCTTAGGCCGGTCCCTTCTCAATCGCGAGCAGTACTTC. Protein sequence: CASSLGRSLLNREQYF.

This sequence joins TRBV27 and TRBJ2-7; TRBD1 matches at 10 bases. V dropped 5 bases and J dropped 1; count of bases not matched to a gene: 14. The CDR3 sequence is 18 residues long. CDR1 MNHEY and CDR2 SMNVEV come from the germline V gene (reference sequence). CDR3 nucleotides: TGTGCCAGCAGTCTTGTAGGCCCGGGACAGGGGCTTTCCTACGAGCAGTACTTC. The encoded protein is CASSLVGPGQGLSYEQYF.